The 28 T cell receptor beta chains presented below share a single source sample, sequenced in a study of blood T cells in healthy people across ages. A second PCR of about 7 to 12 cycles used a sample-barcoded 5' primer and a J-beta primer mix. TCRdb independently ran MiXCR on the 5' RACE reads; one entry per CDR3 protein. This sample yields some 750,000 distinct CDR3 sequences, of which roughly 20% are seen a single time; about 22% belongs to the top ten. The sample comprised blood. Every receptor here comes from a man between 65 and 79 years old in good health.

The V call is TRBV7-8, the J call TRBJ1-5; D is undetermined. V gave up 5 bases and J gave up 0 bases, with 14 bases separating them. CDR1 SGHVS and CDR2 FQNEAQ come from the germline V gene. This CDR3 comprises 16 residues. The CDR3 protein is CASSPSTANSNQPQHF. For the CDR3, the DNA is TGTGCCAGCAGCCCCTCGACGGCTAATAGCAATCAGCCCCAGCATTTT.

This clonotype was seen a handful of times. The missing conserved phenylalanine or tryptophan at the end of this CDR3 makes a read error likely. It is unclear where the CDR3 begins or ends on the DNA, so no DNA is shown, and the CDR3 is as TCRdb lists it. The J gene is TRBJ2-4, the V gene TRBV4-3. The CDR3 is 9 residues long, counting both termini. Germline V gives CDR1 LGHNA, CDR2 YSLEER. This chain's CDR3 is CASSQRSSV.

V and J are TRBV10-3 and TRBJ2-2, with no clear D. The V gene lost 1 base and the J gene lost 6 bases, with 12 bases spanning the gap. Germline-derived CDR1 and CDR2 are ENHRY and SYGVKD. The CDR3 totals 15 residues. CDR3 DNA: TGTGCCATCAGTGAGTTCGGGCAGGATTCCGGGGAGCTGTTTTTT. Its translation is CAISEFGQDSGELFF.

This clonotype was seen only a few times. This sequence joins TRBV29-1 and TRBJ1-2; 8 bases fit TRBD1. V lost 5 bases to trimming and J lost 8 bases; unmatched junction nucleotides: 13. CDR1 and CDR2 from the germline V gene are SQVTM and ANQGSEA. The CDR3 is 14 residues long. The CDR3 DNA reads TGCAGCGTTCCCTTTACTACAGGGGGAAAGGGCTACACCTTC. This codes for CSVPFTTGGKGYTF. The full variable domain, with the rest looked up from reference TRBV29-1 and TRBJ1-2, is SAVISQKPSRDICQRGTSLTIQCQVDSQVTMMFWYRQQPGQSLTLIATANQGSEATYESGFVIDKFPISRPNLTFSTLTVSNMSPEDSSIYLCSVPFTTGGKGYTFGSGTRLTVV.

The V and J genes are TRBV20-1 and TRBJ2-5, with unresolved D. Germline loops: CDR1 DFQATT, CDR2 SNEGSKA (reference sequence). The CDR3 is made up of 14 amino acids. The ends were cut back, 1 base at V and 2 bases at J, with 11 bases in the middle. Here the CDR3 DNA reads TGCAGTGCTAGAGTCATAACCCGACAAGAGACCCAGTACTTC. It translates to CSARVITRQETQYF.

This clonotype was detected a few times. The chain couples TRBV20-1 to TRBJ1-5; 10 bases map to TRBD1. This CDR3 is 15 amino acids long. Germline trimming cut 0 bases from V and 4 bases from J; bases unmatched to any gene: 3. The germline gives CDR1 DFQATT, CDR2 SNEGSKA (reference sequence). For the CDR3, the DNA is TGCAGTGCTAGAGATGCGGGACAGGGGAATCAGCCCCAGCATTTT. It specifies CSARDAGQGNQPQHF.

This clonotype was detected a few times. V usage is TRBV5-1 and J usage is TRBJ1-2; the match to TRBD1 covers 7 bases. V dropped 0 bases and J dropped 4; count of bases not matched to a gene: 9. In germline, CDR1 is SGHRS, CDR2 YFSETQ. This CDR3 contains 16 residues. The CDR3 DNA sequence: TGCGCCAGCAGCTTGGTGGGGGGACAGAACCTCTATGGCTACACCTTC. Its protein is CASSLVGGQNLYGYTF.

The chain recombines TRBV27 with TRBJ2-5, with a tentative D call TRBD1 (6 bases). The V end was cut by 6 bases, the J end by 11 bases, with 13 bases between. The CDR3 is 11 residues long. The germline V gene has CDR1 MNHEY and CDR2 SMNVEV (reference sequence). In DNA form, the CDR3 reads TGTGCCAGCAGCTCAGGGGTTGGGCAGTACTTC. Amino acid sequence: CASSSGVGQYF.

This clonotype has just a few counts. V and J are TRBV4-2 and TRBJ2-7; TRBD2 matches at 12 bases. CDR1 is LGHNA and CDR2 is YNFKEQ in the germline V gene. This CDR3 contains 17 residues. V lost 4 bases and J lost 4; bases outside the gene matches: 11. The CDR3 DNA sequence: TGTGCCAGCAGCCCCCAAGTTGGACTAGCGGGGAAATACGAGCAGTACTTC. It is translated as CASSPQVGLAGKYEQYF.

The chain joins TRBV6-2 or TRBV6-3 to TRBJ2-1; D not certain. Trimming shortened V by 7 bases and J by 9 bases, and 16 bases separated the two germline ends. Per the germline V gene, CDR1 is MNHEY and CDR2 is SVGEGT. This CDR3 region has 13 residues. The CDR3 is CASNQISVAEQFF. The CDR3 DNA is TGTGCCAGCAACCAGATTTCCGTCGCTGAGCAGTTCTTC.

The genes are TRBV6-1 and TRBJ2-7; no reliable D call. CDR1 MNHNS and CDR2 SASEGT come from the germline V gene. The CDR3 spans 14 residues. V lost 8 bases, J lost 0 bases, and 14 bases lay in between. CDR3 loop: CASHQRSGSYEQYF. The CDR3 DNA reads as TGTGCCAGCCATCAAAGGTCCGGCTCCTACGAGCAGTACTTC.

This clonotype appeared a few times. The J gene is TRBJ2-1, the V gene TRBV2; TRBD2 aligns across 10 bases. V was pared by 1 base and J by 4 bases, with 13 bases of the junction left unmatched. Germline-derived CDR1 and CDR2 are SNHLY and FYNNEI. This CDR3 is built from 19 residues. Written as DNA, the CDR3 is TGTGCCAGCAGTGAAGGCGAACCCGGACTAGCGGACCTATACAATGAGCAGTTCTTC. Its translation is CASSEGEPGLADLYNEQFF.

This clonotype was counted many times. The V gene is TRBV12-3 or TRBV12-4, the J gene TRBJ1-6; tentatively, D is TRBD1 (6 bases). V was shortened by 6 bases and J by 9 bases, with 15 bases between the two germline ends. The CDR3 sequence is 14 residues long. The CDR3 is CASSQTGGGSPLHF. In DNA form, the CDR3 reads TGTGCCAGCAGCCAGACAGGCGGAGGTTCACCCCTCCACTTT.

This clonotype appeared a few times. This rearrangement joins TRBV6-5 to TRBJ1-2; D is possibly TRBD1 (5 bases). Trimming removed 6 bases from V and 2 bases from J, with 16 bases in between. Germline V lookup: CDR1 MNHEY, CDR2 SVGAGI. There are 15 residues in the CDR3. The CDR3 protein is CASRKGWDGNYGYTF. Written as DNA, the CDR3 is TGTGCCAGCAGAAAGGGGTGGGACGGGAACTATGGCTACACCTTC.

The chain links TRBV5-1 to TRBJ1-1; 7 positions agree with TRBD1. Germline V CDR1 and CDR2: SGHRS, YFSETQ. Germline trimming cut 4 bases from V and 3 bases from J; bases unmatched to any gene: 6. CDR3 length: 14 amino acids. The CDR3 nucleotides read TGCGCCAGCAGCCTAGGGGGCTATGACACTGAAGCTTTCTTT. Translation: CASSLGGYDTEAFF.

This clonotype was seen a handful of times. CDR3 loop: CASGAGTAGNTIYF. CDR3 nucleotide sequence: TGTGCCAGCGGGGCCGGGACAGCAGGAAACACCATATATTTT. This chain connects TRBV28 to TRBJ1-3, with 7 bases identical to TRBD1. This CDR3 is built from 14 residues. V dropped 8 bases and J dropped 4; count of bases not matched to a gene: 8. Germline V lookup: CDR1 MDHEN, CDR2 SYDVKM. The whole variable domain, filled in from reference TRBV28 and TRBJ1-3, reads DVKVTQSSRYLVKRTGEKVFLECVQDMDHENMFWYRQDPGLGLRLIYFSYDVKMKEKGDIPEGYSVSREKKERFSLILESASTNQTSMYLCASGAGTAGNTIYFGEGSWLTVV.

Only a few counts were recorded for this clonotype. The rearrangement uses TRBV11-3 and TRBJ2-3; weak D call: TRBD1 (5 bases). The CDR3 is 15 amino acids. Trimming stripped 7 bases from V and 3 bases from J, with 17 bases between. Germline V lookup: CDR1 SGHNT, CDR2 YENEEA. The CDR3 sequence: CASTKGVFSTDTQYF. DNA of the CDR3: TGTGCCAGCACCAAAGGGGTCTTTAGTACAGATACGCAGTATTTT.

This sequence joins TRBV11-1 and TRBJ2-2; 14 bases map to TRBD2. CDR3 size: 17 residues. CDR1 is SGHAT and CDR2 is FQDESV in the germline V gene (reference sequence). V gave up 5 bases and J gave up 3 bases; unmatched junction bases: 5. The CDR3 nucleotides are TGTGCCAGCAGCAAGGGACTAGCGGGAGCGCACACCGGGGAGCTGTTTTTT. This translates into CASSKGLAGAHTGELFF.

A remark on this clonotype: Being one base from a much bigger clone, this may be a read error. The rearrangement links TRBV4-1 to TRBJ2-5; weak D call: TRBD1 (6 bases). Matching the DNA end better, TRBJ2-1 makes the J call doubtful. In germline, CDR1 is MGHRA, CDR2 YSYEKL. The CDR3 length is 15 residues. CDR3 residues: CASSQGHRVINEQFF. The CDR3 coding sequence is TGCGCCAGCAGCCAAGGGCACAGGGTGATCAATGAGCAGTTCTTC.

This clonotype was observed a few times. This chain connects TRBV12-3 or TRBV12-4 to TRBJ1-6; TRBD1 agrees at 9 bases. The CDR3 is made up of 14 amino acids. V lost 6 bases, J lost 8 bases, and 5 bases stayed unmatched. DNA for the CDR3: TGTGCCAGCAGCCCACAGGGGGCGCATTCACCCCTCCACTTT. This encodes CASSPQGAHSPLHF.

This clonotype showed up just a few times. The chain uses TRBV18 and TRBJ1-3, with unresolved D. Trimming pared 3 bases from V and 0 bases from J, leaving 6 bases between. The length of the CDR3 is 14 residues. CDR1 and CDR2 (germline): KGHSH, LQKENI. CDR3 in DNA: TGTGCCAGCTCACCCTCCTACTCTGGAAACACCATATATTTT. This sequence encodes CASSPSYSGNTIYF.

This clonotype was seen once. The chain couples TRBV27 to TRBJ2-1; weak D call: TRBD2 (6 bases). V shed 5 bases and J shed 7 bases, with 18 bases lying between them. The CDR3 is 15 residues long. The germline V gene has CDR1 MNHEY and CDR2 SMNVEV (reference sequence). CDR3 nucleotide sequence: TGTGCCAGCAGTCCCGAGCGGGCACAAACTAATGAGCAGTTCTTC. Translation: CASSPERAQTNEQFF.

Many counts were recorded for this clonotype. The V and J genes are TRBV7-8 and TRBJ2-7; tentatively, D is TRBD1 (5 bases). With 5 bases removed from V and 1 base from J, the gap between germline ends came to 12 bases. The CDR3 runs 14 residues. Germline-derived CDR1 and CDR2 are SGHVS and FQNEAQ. CDR3 in DNA: TGTGCCAGCAGCAGAGGACACTTTTCCTACGAGCAGTACTTC. This translates into CASSRGHFSYEQYF.

This clonotype was observed a few times. The J gene is TRBJ2-1, the V gene TRBV29-1, with 13 bases identical to TRBD2. This CDR3 comprises 16 residues. CDR1 is SQVTM and CDR2 is ANQGSEA in the germline V gene. Trimming took 7 bases from V and 3 from J; bases not matched to a gene: 9. CDR3: CSARTSGRIGYNEQFF. The CDR3 DNA follows: TGCAGCGCCCGGACTAGCGGGAGAATTGGCTACAATGAGCAGTTCTTC.

This clonotype occurred a few times. V and J are TRBV28 and TRBJ2-6; TRBD1 aligns across 10 bases. The CDR3 has 19 amino acids. Germline-derived CDR1 and CDR2 are MDHEN and SYDVKM. V trimming: 6 bases; J trimming: 4 bases; junction bases outside the gene matches: 15. The CDR3 spells CASSHVGPGQGTGANVLTF. CDR3 bases: TGTGCCAGCAGCCATGTTGGCCCGGGACAGGGGACCGGGGCCAACGTCCTGACTTTC.

This chain links TRBV29-1 with TRBJ2-5; D ambiguous. V was cut by 4 bases and J by 0 bases, with 9 bases left in between. Germline values: CDR1 SQVTM, CDR2 ANQGSEA. The CDR3 length is 13 residues. CDR3 sequence: CSVGRQNQETQYF. CDR3 nucleotides: TGCAGCGTTGGTCGGCAGAACCAAGAGACCCAGTACTTC.

This rearrangement joins TRBV20-1 to TRBJ1-1; D gene ambiguous. Germline-derived CDR1 and CDR2 are DFQATT and SNEGSKA (reference sequence). V dropped 3 bases and J dropped 0 bases, with 14 bases sitting between them. The length of the CDR3 is 15 residues. CDR3 sequence: CSASDSTGLNTEAFF. Here the CDR3 DNA reads TGCAGTGCTAGTGACTCGACCGGCTTGAACACTGAAGCTTTCTTT.

This clonotype was seen more than once but under ten times. V usage is TRBV20-1 and J usage is TRBJ1-2, with a weak D call TRBD1 (5 bases). The CDR3 loop spans 14 amino acids. The V end was cut by 3 bases, the J end by 3 bases, with 14 bases between. Germline lookup yields CDR1 DFQATT and CDR2 SNEGSKA (reference sequence). CDR3 in amino acids: CSASVVRDDYGYTF. The CDR3 nucleotides read TGCAGTGCTAGTGTCGTTCGGGACGACTATGGCTACACCTTC.